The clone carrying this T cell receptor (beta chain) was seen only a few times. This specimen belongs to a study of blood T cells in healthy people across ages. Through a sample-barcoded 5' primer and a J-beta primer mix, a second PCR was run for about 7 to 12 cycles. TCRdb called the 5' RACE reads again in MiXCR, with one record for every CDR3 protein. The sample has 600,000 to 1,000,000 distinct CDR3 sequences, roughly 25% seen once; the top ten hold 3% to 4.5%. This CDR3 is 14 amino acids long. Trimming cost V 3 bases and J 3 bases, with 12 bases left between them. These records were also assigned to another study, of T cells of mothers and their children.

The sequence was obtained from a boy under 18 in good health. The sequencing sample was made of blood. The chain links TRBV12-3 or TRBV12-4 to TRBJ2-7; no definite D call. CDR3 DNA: TGTGCCAGCAGTTTCGGCTACCGACTCTACGAGCAGTACTTC. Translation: CASSFGYRLYEQYF.